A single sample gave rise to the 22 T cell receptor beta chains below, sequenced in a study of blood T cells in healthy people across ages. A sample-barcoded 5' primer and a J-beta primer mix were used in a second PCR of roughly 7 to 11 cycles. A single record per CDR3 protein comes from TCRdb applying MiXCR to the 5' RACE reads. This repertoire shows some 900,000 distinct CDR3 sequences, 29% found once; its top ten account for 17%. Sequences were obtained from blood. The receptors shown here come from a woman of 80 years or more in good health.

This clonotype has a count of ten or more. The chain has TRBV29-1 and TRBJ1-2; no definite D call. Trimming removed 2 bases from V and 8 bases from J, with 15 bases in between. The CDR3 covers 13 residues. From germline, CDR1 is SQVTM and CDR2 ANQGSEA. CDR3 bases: TGCAGCGTTGAAAAAGTTGCAGGTGGGGGCTACACCTTC. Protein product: CSVEKVAGGGYTF.

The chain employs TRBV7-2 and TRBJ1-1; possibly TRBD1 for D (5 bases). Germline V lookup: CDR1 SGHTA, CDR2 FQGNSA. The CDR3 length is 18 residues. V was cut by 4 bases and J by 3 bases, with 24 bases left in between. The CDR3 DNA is TGTGCCAGCAGCTCAAGAAGCGGGGGGGGATCCCACGACACTGAAGCTTTCTTT. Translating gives CASSSRSGGGSHDTEAFF.

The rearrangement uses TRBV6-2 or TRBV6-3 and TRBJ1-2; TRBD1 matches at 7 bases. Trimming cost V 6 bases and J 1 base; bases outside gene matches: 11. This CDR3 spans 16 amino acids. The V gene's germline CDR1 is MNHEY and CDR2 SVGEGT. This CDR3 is CASRRTGRLFNYGYTF. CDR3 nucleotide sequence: TGTGCCAGCAGAAGGACAGGACGTCTGTTTAACTATGGCTACACCTTC.

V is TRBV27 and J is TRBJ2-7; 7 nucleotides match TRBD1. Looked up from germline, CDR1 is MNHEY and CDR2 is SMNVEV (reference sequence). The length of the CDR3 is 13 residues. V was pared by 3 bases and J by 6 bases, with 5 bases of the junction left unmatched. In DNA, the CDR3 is TGTGCCAGCAGTTTTGGACAGGCTGGCGAGCAGTACTTC. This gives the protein CASSFGQAGEQYF.

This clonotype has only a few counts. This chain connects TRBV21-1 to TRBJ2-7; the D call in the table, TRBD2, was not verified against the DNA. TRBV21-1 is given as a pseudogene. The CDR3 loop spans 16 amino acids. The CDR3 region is CASIDYTHQRSYEQYF. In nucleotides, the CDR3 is TGTGCCAGCATCGACTACACCCATCAAAGGTCCTACGAGCAGTACTTC.

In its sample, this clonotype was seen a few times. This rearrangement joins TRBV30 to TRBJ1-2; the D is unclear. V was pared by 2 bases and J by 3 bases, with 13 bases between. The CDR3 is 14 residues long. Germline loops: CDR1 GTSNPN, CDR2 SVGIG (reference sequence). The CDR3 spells CAWSPGIRDYGYTF. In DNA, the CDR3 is TGTGCCTGGAGTCCTGGGATTCGAGACTATGGCTACACCTTC.

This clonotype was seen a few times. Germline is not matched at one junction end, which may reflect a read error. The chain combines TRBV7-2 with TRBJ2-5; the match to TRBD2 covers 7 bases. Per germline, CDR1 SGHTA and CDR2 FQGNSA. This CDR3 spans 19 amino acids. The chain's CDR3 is CAGSPLLRRGSRSEETQYF. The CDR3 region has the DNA TGTGCCGGCAGCCCCCTCTTGAGGCGCGGGAGCCGGTCGGAAGAGACCCAGTACTTC.

In nucleotides, the CDR3 is TGTGCCAGCAAGGGGGCCGGCTCCTACGAGCAGTACTTC. This translates into CASKGAGSYEQYF. The chain has TRBV7-2 and TRBJ2-7; 7 bases fit TRBD1. The CDR3 sequence is 13 residues long. Germline trimming cut 7 bases from V and 0 bases from J; bases unmatched to any gene: 3. Per germline, CDR1 SGHTA and CDR2 FQGNSA.

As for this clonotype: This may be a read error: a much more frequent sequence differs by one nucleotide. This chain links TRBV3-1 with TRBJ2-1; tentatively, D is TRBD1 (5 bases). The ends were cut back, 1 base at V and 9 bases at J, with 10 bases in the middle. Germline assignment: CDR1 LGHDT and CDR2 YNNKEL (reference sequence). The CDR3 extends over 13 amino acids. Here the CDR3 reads CASSQAGPGEQFF. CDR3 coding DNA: TGTGCCAGCAGCCAAGCAGGGCCTGGTGAGCAGTTCTTC.

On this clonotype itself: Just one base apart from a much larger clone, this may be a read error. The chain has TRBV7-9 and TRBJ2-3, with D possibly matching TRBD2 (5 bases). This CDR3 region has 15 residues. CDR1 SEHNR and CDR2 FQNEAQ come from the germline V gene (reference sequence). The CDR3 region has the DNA TGTGCCGGCAGCTACGGGATTGTAGATTCAGATACGCAGTATTTT. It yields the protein CAGSYGIVDSDTQYF. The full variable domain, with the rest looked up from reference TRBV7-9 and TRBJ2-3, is DTGVSQNPRHKITKRGQNVTFRCDPISEHNRLYWYRQTLGQGPEFLTYFQNEAQLEKSRLLSDRFSAERPKGSFSTLEIQRTEQGDSAMYLCAGSYGIVDSDTQYFGPGTRLTVL.

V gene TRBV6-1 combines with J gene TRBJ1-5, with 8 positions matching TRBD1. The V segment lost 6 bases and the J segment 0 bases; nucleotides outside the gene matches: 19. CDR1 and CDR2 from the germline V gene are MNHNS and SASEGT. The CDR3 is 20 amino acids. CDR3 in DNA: TGTGCCAGCAGCTTTCGCACCACGGCAGGGGGCGCGGATAGCAATCAGCCCCAGCATTTT. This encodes CASSFRTTAGGADSNQPQHF.

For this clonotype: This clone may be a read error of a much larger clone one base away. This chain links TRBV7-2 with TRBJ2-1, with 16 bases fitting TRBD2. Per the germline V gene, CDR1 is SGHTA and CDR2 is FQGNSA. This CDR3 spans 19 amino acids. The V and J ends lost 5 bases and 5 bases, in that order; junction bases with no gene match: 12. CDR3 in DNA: TGTGCCAGCAGCCCTCCGGGACTAGCGGGGGGGCTGTCCAACAATGAGCAGTTCTTC. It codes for CASSPPGLAGGLSNNEQFF.

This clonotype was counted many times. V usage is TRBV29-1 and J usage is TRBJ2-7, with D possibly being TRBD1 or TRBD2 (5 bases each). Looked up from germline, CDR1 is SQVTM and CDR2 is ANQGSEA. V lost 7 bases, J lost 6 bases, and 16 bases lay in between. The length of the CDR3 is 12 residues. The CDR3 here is CSAGRQAGEQYF. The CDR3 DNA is TGCAGCGCAGGGCGCCAGGCGGGCGAGCAGTACTTC.

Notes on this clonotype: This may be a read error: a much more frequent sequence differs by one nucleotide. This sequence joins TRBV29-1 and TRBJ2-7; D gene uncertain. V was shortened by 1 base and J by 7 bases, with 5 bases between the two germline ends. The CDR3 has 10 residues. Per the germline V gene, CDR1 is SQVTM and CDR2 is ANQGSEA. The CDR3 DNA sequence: TGCAGCGTTGAAGGCAATGAGCAGTACTTC. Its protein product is CSVEGNEQYF.

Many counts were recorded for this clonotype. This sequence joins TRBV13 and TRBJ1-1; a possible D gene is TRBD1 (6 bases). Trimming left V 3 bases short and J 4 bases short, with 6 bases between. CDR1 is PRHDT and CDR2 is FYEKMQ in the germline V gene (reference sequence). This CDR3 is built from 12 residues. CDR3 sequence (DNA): TGTGCCAGCAGCTTCAGGGGCACTGAAGCTTTCTTT. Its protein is CASSFRGTEAFF.

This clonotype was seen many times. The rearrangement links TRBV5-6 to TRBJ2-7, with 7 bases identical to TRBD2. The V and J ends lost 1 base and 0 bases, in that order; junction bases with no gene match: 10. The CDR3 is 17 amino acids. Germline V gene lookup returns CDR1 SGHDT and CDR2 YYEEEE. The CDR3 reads CASSLIGSGPSSYEQYF. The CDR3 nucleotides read TGTGCCAGCAGCTTGATTGGTAGCGGGCCTTCCTCCTACGAGCAGTACTTC.

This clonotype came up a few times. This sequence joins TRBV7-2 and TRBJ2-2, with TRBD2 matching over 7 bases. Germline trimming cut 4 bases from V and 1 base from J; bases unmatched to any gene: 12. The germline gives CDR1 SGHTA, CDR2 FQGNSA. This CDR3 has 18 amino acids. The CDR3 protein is CASSSSGAVSGNTGELFF. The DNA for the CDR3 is TGTGCCAGCAGCTCAAGCGGGGCAGTAAGCGGGAACACCGGGGAGCTGTTTTTT.

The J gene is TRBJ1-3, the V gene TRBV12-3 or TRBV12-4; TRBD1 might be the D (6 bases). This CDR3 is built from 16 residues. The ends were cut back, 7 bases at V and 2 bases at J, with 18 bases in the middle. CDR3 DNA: TGTGCCAGCAACTGGGGGGGCAGGGGAGCTGGAAACACCATATATTTT. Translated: CASNWGGRGAGNTIYF.

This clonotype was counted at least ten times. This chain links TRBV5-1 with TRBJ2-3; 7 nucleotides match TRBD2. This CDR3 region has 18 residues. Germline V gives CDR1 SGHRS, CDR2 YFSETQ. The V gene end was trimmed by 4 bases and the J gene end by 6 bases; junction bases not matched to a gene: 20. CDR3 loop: CASSTKPLGGGVVDTQYF. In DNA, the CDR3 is TGCGCCAGCAGCACCAAACCCCTCGGGGGAGGGGTTGTCGATACGCAGTATTTT.

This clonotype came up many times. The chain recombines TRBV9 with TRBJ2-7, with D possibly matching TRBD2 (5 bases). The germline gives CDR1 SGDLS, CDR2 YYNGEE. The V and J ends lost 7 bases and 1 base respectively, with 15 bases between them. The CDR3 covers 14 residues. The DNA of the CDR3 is TGTGCCAGCGCCCCCGGGGATTTTTCCTACGAGCAGTACTTC. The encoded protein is CASAPGDFSYEQYF. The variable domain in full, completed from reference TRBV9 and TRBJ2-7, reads DSGVTQTPKHLITATGQRVTLRCSPRSGDLSVYWYQQSLDQGLQFLIQYYNGEERAKGNILERFSAQQFPDLHSELNLSSLELGDSALYFCASAPGDFSYEQYFGPGTRLTVT.

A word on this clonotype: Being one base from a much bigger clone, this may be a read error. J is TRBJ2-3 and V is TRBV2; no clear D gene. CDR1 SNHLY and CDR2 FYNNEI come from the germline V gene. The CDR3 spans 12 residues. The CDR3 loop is CTSNADTDTQYF. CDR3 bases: TGTACCAGCAATGCAGACACAGATACGCAGTATTTT.

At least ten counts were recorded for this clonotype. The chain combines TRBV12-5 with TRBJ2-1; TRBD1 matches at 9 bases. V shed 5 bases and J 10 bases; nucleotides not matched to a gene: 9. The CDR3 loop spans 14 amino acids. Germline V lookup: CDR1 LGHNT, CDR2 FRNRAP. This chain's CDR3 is CASGTGGPLGEQFF. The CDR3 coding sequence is TGTGCTAGTGGTACAGGGGGCCCCTTGGGCGAGCAGTTCTTC.